This TCR beta chain was sequenced in a study of blood T cell repertoires in COVID-19. Overall study: The analysed material was cDNA or gDNA that came from T cells, B-cell-depleted T cells, or PBMCs.

As processed by the authors: Estimates of nucleated cell counts were drawn from the amplification of reference gene primers. The repertoire was sequenced with immunoSEQ multiplex PCR; TCRdb's copy has only in-frame clones and lacks some. D and trimming were read from the DNA, whereas the V and J calls and clone size are those reported in that table. The sample consists of about 160,000 clones, roughly 79% of them appearing once. CDR3 length: 12 residues. Trimming left V 8 bases short and J 7 bases short, with 12 bases between. The J gene is TRBJ2-1, the V gene TRBV12-3 or TRBV12-4, with D perhaps matching TRBD2 (6 bases). This clonotype was sampled from a woman older than 75 with acute or convalescent COVID-19. The sequenced material came from peripheral blood. The CDR3 region has the DNA TGTGCCAGCCGGAGGGCCTCTAATGAGCAGTTCTTC. It is translated as CASRRASNEQFF.